The clone carrying this T cell receptor beta chain was detected many times. Antigen unknown. These data originate in a study of response to subunit inactivated influenza vaccine. General study points: Authors proposed each seasonal influenza vaccination draws in few new T cells.

TCRdb used MiXCR to reprocess the RT-PCR reads, holding one entry per CDR3 protein. The sample holds over 800,000 distinct CDR3 sequences, around 21% seen once. CDR1 is ENHRY, CDR2 SYGVKD, per germline. Unmatched junction bases numbered 3, after V lost 6 bases and J lost 4 bases. The CDR3 spans 13 residues. The material sequenced was PBMCs from blood, taken less than 6 days after vaccination. The sequence was obtained from a man aged 45-65 years who received an inactivated influenza vaccine. The chain uses TRBV10-3 and TRBJ2-1; the match to TRBD1 covers 7 bases. CDR3 residues: CAISSGQYNEQFF. CDR3 DNA: TGTGCCATCAGCTCGGGACAGTACAATGAGCAGTTCTTC.